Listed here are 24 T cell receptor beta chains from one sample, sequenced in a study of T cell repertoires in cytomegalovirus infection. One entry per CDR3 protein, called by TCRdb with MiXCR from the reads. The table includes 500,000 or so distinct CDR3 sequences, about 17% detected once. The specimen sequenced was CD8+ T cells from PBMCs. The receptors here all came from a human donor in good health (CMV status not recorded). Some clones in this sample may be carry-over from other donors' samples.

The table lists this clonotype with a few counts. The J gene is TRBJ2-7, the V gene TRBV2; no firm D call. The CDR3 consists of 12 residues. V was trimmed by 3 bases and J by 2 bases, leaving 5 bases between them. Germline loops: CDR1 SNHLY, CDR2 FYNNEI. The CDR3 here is CASSEYAYEQYF. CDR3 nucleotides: TGTGCCAGCAGTGAGTACGCCTACGAGCAGTACTTC.

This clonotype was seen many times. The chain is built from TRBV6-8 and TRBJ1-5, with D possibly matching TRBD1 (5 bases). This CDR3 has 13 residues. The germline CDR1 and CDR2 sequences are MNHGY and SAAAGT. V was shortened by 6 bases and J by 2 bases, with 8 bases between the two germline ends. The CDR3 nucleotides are TGTGCCAGCAGCAGGGTGGGCAATCAGCCCCAGCATTTT. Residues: CASSRVGNQPQHF.

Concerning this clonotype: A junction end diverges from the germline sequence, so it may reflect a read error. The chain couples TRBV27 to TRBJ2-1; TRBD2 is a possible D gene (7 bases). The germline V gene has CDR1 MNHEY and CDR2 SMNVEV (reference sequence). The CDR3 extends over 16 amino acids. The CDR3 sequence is CACSLSWGGAYNEQFF. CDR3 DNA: TGTGCCTGCAGTTTATCATGGGGGGGCGCCTACAATGAGCAGTTCTTC.

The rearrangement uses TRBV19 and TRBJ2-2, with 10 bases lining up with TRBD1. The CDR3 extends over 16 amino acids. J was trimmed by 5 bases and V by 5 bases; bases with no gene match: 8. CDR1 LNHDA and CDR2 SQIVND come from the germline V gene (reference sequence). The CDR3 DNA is TGTGCCAGTAGTCCCGACAGGGGGCTGGTAACCGGGGAGCTGTTTTTT. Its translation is CASSPDRGLVTGELFF.

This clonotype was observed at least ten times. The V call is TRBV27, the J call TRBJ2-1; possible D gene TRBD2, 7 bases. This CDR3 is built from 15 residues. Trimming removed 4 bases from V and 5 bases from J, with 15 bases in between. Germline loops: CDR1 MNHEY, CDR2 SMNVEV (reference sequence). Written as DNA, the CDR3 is TGTGCCAGCAGTTCCGGCGGGGGCCTTAACAATGAGCAGTTCTTC. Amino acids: CASSSGGGLNNEQFF.

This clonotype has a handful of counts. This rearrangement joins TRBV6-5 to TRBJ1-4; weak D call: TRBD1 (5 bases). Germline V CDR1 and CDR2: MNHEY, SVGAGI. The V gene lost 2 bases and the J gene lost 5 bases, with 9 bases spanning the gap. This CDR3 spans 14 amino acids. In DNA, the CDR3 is TGTGCCAGCAGTTACCGGCAGGGAAATGAAAAACTGTTTTTT. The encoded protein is CASSYRQGNEKLFF.

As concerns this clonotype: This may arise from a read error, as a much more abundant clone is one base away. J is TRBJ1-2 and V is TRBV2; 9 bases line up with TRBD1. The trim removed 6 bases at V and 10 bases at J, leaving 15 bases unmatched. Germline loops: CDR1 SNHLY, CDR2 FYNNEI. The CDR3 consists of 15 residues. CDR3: CASRGAGTGYSVYTF. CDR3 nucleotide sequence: TGTGCCAGCAGGGGAGCCGGGACAGGGTACTCTGTCTACACCTTC. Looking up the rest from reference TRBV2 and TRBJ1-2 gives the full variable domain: EPEVTQTPSHQVTQMGQEVILRCVPISNHLYFYWYRQILGQKVEFLVSFYNNEISEKSEIFDDQFSVERPDGSNFTLKIRSTKLEDSAMYFCASRGAGTGYSVYTFGSGTRLTVV.

This CDR3 reads CASSVSGEQFF. The CDR3 bases are TGTGCCAGCAGCGTTAGCGGAGAGCAGTTCTTC. The V and J genes are TRBV9 and TRBJ2-1, with TRBD2 as a possible D gene (6 bases). Germline values: CDR1 SGDLS, CDR2 YYNGEE. CDR3 length equals 11 residues. V lost 2 bases and J 10 bases, leaving 7 bases between the germline ends.

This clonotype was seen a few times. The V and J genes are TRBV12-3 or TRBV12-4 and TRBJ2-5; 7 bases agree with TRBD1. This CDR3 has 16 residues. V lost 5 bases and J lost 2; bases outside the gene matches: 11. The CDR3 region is CASSRSGATGQETQYF. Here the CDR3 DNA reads TGTGCCAGCAGTCGCTCCGGGGCGACAGGGCAAGAGACCCAGTACTTC.

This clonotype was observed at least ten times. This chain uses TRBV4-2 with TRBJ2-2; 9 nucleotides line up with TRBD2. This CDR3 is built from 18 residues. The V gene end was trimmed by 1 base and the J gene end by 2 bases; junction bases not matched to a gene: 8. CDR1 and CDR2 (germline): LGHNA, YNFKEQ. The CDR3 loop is CASSQASRLAGNTGELFF. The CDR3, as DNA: TGTGCCAGCAGCCAAGCCTCCCGGCTAGCGGGAAACACCGGGGAGCTGTTTTTT.

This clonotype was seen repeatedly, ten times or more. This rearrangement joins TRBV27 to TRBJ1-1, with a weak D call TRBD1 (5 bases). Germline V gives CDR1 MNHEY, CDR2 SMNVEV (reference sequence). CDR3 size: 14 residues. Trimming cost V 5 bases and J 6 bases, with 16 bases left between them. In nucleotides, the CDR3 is TGTGCCAGCAGTCCTCTATCAGGGACTCCTGAAGCTTTCTTT. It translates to CASSPLSGTPEAFF.

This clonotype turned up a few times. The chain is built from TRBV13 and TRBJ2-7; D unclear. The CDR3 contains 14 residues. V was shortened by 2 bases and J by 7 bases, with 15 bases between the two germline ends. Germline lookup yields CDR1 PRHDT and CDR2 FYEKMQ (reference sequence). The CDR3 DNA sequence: TGTGCCAGCAGCTTAATTTCCTGGAGTAGGGAGCAGTACTTC. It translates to CASSLISWSREQYF. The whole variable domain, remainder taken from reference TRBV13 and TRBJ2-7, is AAGVIQSPRHLIKEKRETATLKCYPIPRHDTVYWYQQGPGQDPQFLISFYEKMQSDKGSIPDRFSAQQFSDYHSELNMSSLELGDSALYFCASSLISWSREQYFGPGTRLTVT.

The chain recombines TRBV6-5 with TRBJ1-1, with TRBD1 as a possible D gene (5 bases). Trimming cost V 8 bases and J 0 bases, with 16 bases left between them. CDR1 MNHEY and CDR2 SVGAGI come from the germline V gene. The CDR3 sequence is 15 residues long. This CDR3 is CASGYSQEMNTEAFF. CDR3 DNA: TGTGCCAGCGGGTACTCACAGGAGATGAACACTGAAGCTTTCTTT.

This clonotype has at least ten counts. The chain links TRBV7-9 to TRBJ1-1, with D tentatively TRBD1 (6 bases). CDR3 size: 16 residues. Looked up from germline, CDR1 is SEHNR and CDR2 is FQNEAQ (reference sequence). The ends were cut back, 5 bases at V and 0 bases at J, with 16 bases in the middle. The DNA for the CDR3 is TGTGCCAGCAGCGACCGGGACACCCGGATGAACACTGAAGCTTTCTTT. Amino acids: CASSDRDTRMNTEAFF. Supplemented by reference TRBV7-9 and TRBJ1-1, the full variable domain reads DTGVSQNPRHKITKRGQNVTFRCDPISEHNRLYWYRQTLGQGPEFLTYFQNEAQLEKSRLLSDRFSAERPKGSFSTLEIQRTEQGDSAMYLCASSDRDTRMNTEAFFGQGTRLTVV.

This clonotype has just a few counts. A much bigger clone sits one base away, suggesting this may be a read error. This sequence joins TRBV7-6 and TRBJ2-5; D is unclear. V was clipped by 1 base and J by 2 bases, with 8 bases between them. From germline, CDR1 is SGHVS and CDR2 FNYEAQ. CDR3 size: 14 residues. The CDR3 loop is CASSLGETQETQYF. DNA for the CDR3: TGTGCCAGCAGCTTAGGGGAAACTCAAGAGACCCAGTACTTC.

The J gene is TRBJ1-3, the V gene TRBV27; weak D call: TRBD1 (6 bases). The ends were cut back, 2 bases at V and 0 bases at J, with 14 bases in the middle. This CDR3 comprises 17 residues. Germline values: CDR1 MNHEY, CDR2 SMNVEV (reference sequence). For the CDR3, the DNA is TGTGCCAGCAGTTTACGGCCGGGACAAGGCTCTGGAAACACCATATATTTT. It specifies CASSLRPGQGSGNTIYF.

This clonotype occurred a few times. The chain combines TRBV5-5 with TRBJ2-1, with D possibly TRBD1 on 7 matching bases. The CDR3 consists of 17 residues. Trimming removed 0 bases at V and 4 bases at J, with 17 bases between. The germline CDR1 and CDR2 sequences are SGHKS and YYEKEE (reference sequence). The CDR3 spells CASSLAGQEGLYNEQFF. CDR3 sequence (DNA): TGTGCCAGCAGCTTGGCCGGACAGGAGGGGTTGTACAATGAGCAGTTCTTC.

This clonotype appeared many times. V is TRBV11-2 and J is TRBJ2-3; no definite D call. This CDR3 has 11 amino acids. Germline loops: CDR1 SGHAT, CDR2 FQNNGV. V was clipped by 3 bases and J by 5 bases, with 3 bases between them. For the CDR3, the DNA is TGTGCCAGCAGCTTTAGAGATACGCAGTATTTT. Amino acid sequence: CASSFRDTQYF.

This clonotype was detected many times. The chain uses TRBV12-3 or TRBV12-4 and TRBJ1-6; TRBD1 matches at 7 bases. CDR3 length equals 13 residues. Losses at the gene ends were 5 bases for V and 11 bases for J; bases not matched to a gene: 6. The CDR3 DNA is TGTGCCAGCAGTCGGGGACAGTTGCCACCCCTCCACTTT. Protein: CASSRGQLPPLHF.

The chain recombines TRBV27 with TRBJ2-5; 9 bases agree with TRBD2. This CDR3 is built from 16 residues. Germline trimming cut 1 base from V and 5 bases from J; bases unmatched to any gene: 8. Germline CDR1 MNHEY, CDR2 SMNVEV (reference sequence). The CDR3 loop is CASSLLGGGVYETQYF. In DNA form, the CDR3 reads TGTGCCAGCAGTTTATTGGGCGGGGGGGTTTATGAGACCCAGTACTTC.

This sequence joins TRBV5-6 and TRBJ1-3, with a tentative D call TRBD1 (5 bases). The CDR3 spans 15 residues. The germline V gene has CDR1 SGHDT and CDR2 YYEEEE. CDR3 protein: CSGGVGGISGNTIYF. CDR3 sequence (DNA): TGTTCCGGAGGTGTCGGGGGGATCTCTGGAAACACCATATATTTT.

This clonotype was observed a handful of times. CDR3 coding DNA: TGTGCCAGCAGTTTATCGGAGGGCCGGTACAATGAGCAGTTCTTC. The encoded protein is CASSLSEGRYNEQFF. This chain links TRBV27 with TRBJ2-1; maybe TRBD2 (6 bases). The germline V gene encodes CDR1 MNHEY and CDR2 SMNVEV (reference sequence). Trimming took 0 bases from V and 4 from J, leaving 10 bases between them. This CDR3 is built from 15 residues.

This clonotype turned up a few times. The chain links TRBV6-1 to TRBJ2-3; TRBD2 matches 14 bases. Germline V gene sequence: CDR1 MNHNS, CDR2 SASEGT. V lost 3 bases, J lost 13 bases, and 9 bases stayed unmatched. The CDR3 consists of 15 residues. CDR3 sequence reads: CASSEAGLAGGVEYF. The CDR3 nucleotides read TGTGCCAGCAGTGAGGCTGGACTAGCGGGGGGCGTTGAGTATTTT.

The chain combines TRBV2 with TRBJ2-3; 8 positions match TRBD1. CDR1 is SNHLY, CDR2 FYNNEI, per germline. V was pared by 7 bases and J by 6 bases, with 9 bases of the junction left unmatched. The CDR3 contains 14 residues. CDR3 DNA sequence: TGTGCCAGCATCCTCAGGGGGCAGGCTGATACGCAGTATTTT. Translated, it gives CASILRGQADTQYF. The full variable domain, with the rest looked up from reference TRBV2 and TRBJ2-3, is EPEVTQTPSHQVTQMGQEVILRCVPISNHLYFYWYRQILGQKVEFLVSFYNNEISEKSEIFDDQFSVERPDGSNFTLKIRSTKLEDSAMYFCASILRGQADTQYFGPGTRLTVL.